These T cell receptor beta chains were read from a single sample in a study of blood T cell repertoires in COVID-19. The protocol was immunoSEQ multiplex PCR, while the TCRdb copy is restricted to in-frame clones and leaves out a portion. The sample lists about 150,000 clones; approximately 80% were seen once. The sequenced sample was peripheral blood. All receptors come from a woman between 45 and 65 years old in a cohort sampled during active or convalescent COVID-19. CDR3s leave out the opening cysteine and the closing phenylalanine or tryptophan. Clone size appears in some rows only: once, few, many, or a class for an expanded clone.

size	J	V	CDR3
few	TRBJ1-1	TRBV12-3/TRBV12-4	ASGGVYTEAF
few	TRBJ2-5	TRBV15	ATSRDGTSGSETQY
.	TRBJ1-1	TRBV20-1	SARDSGAF
.	TRBJ1-3	TRBV7-3	ASSLNQGPGNTIY
.	TRBJ2-2	TRBV7-9	ASSTPLVNTGELF
once	TRBJ1-2	TRBV29-1	SGSDGPGGYT
.	TRBJ2-3	TRBV29-1	SVVSGGASDTQY
.	TRBJ1-1	TRBV19	ASSGGQGFTEAF
.	TRBJ1-3	TRBV15	ATSRVGGQGATGNTIY
once	TRBJ2-7	TRBV5-1	ASSPRAGGPHEQY
few	TRBJ2-1	TRBV3-1/TRBV3-2	ASSQEGGGLFNEQF
.	TRBJ1-1	TRBV3-1/TRBV3-2	ASSQVPGQQTSF
once	TRBJ2-2	TRBV5-5	ASSITSGELF
.	TRBJ1-5	TRBV19	ASSIGGQPQH
.	TRBJ2-1	TRBV5-6	ASSLSGGPYNEQF
.	TRBJ2-3	TRBV6-5	ASRTGDSDTQY